The 19 T cell receptor beta chains in this list originate from one sample, sequenced in a study of blood T cell repertoires in COVID-19. Assay used: immunoSEQ multiplex PCR; TCRdb lists only in-frame clones, some missing. The sample lists a few hundred thousand clones; about 79% were seen once. The sample taken for sequencing was peripheral blood. All receptors derive from a man aged 35-49 years who had recovered from COVID-19.

The V call is TRBV12-5, the J call TRBJ2-1; 7 bases are shared with TRBD2. The CDR3 is made up of 16 amino acids. Trimming took 6 bases from V and 5 from J; bases not matched to a gene: 13. Looked up from germline, CDR1 is LGHNT and CDR2 is FRNRAP. The CDR3, as DNA: TGTGCTAGTGGCCCCCTAGGGGCGGGGGAAAACAATGAGCAGTTCTTC. It codes for CASGPLGAGENNEQFF.

The rearrangement uses TRBV7-2 and TRBJ1-5; no definite D call. This CDR3 region has 13 residues. The germline V gene has CDR1 SGHTA and CDR2 FQGNSA. V gave up 5 bases and J gave up 7 bases, with 12 bases separating them. The CDR3, as DNA: TGTGCCAGCAGCCCCTGGGCGGGGCAGCCCCAGCATTTT. Residues: CASSPWAGQPQHF.

This clone has more than one count but fewer than ten. This chain connects TRBV25-1 to TRBJ2-5, with 8 bases aligning to TRBD1. The CDR3 spans 13 residues. In germline, CDR1 is MGHDK, CDR2 SYGVNS. The junction had 4 bases not matched to a gene; V was cut back by 5 bases and J by 5 bases. CDR3 coding DNA: TGTGCCAGCAGTCCAGGGGGCACGGAGACCCAGTACTTC. Translating gives CASSPGGTETQYF.

The chain is built from TRBV11-3 and TRBJ2-7; 9 bases align to TRBD2. The germline gives CDR1 SGHNT, CDR2 YENEEA. This CDR3 contains 15 residues. Trimming took 5 bases from V and 4 from J; bases not matched to a gene: 9. CDR3 sequence (DNA): TGTGCCAGCAGCAAACGGGAAACTAGCGGGTACGAGCAGTACTTC. It translates to CASSKRETSGYEQYF.

This sequence joins TRBV5-6 and TRBJ2-7; TRBD2 aligns across 9 bases. The trim removed 2 bases at V and 4 bases at J, leaving 7 bases unmatched. This CDR3 spans 15 amino acids. CDR1 SGHDT and CDR2 YYEEEE come from the germline V gene. The CDR3 DNA reads as TGTGCCAGCAGCTTTCCAGCGGGGGGCCGATACGAGCAGTACTTC. It yields the protein CASSFPAGGRYEQYF.

This clone was counted a few times. The chain has TRBV7-2 and TRBJ2-1; D is perhaps TRBD1 (6 bases). V was shortened by 2 bases and J by 3 bases, with 14 bases between the two germline ends. CDR3 length: 16 residues. CDR1 and CDR2 (germline): SGHTA, FQGNSA. The CDR3 loop reads CASSLMDRGGYNEQFF. As DNA, the CDR3 is TGTGCCAGCAGCTTAATGGACCGAGGGGGCTACAATGAGCAGTTCTTC.

V and J are TRBV29-1 and TRBJ2-5, with 7 positions matching TRBD1. Germline-derived CDR1 and CDR2 are SQVTM and ANQGSEA. The CDR3 loop spans 13 amino acids. Trimming removed 3 bases from V and 5 bases from J; junction bases left unmatched: 6. CDR3 sequence reads: CSVERQGGETQYF. In nucleotides, the CDR3 is TGCAGCGTTGAGCGACAGGGTGGGGAGACCCAGTACTTC.

The V call is TRBV7-2, the J call TRBJ1-5; TRBD1 agrees at 8 bases. The CDR3 totals 15 residues. Unmatched junction bases numbered 6, after V lost 2 bases and J lost 6 bases. Germline lookup yields CDR1 SGHTA and CDR2 FQGNSA. This CDR3 reads CASSLHRTGTQPQHF. The DNA of the CDR3 is TGTGCCAGCAGCTTACACAGGACAGGGACTCAGCCCCAGCATTTT.

The gene calls are TRBV27 and TRBJ1-2; 9 positions match TRBD1. The CDR3 spans 16 residues. With V trimmed by 4 bases and J by 6 bases, 12 bases remained unmatched. In germline, CDR1 is MNHEY, CDR2 SMNVEV (reference sequence). In DNA form, the CDR3 reads TGTGCCAGCAGTTCCGTGACAGGGGGGCTAATGGATGGCTACACCTTC. This encodes CASSSVTGGLMDGYTF.

This clone has only one observation. The chain joins TRBV6-6 to TRBJ2-5, with D hard to call. Germline assignment: CDR1 MNHNY and CDR2 SVGAGI (reference sequence). This CDR3 contains 14 residues. The germline V and J ends were trimmed by 4 bases and 2 bases, with 11 bases remaining between them. CDR3 DNA: TGTGCCAGCAGTTTACCGGGTGGGCAAGAGACCCAGTACTTC. This sequence encodes CASSLPGGQETQYF.

J is TRBJ1-2 and V is TRBV14, with D maybe TRBD1 (5 bases). The CDR3 runs to 13 residues. Germline values: CDR1 SGHDN, CDR2 FVKESK. Trimming removed 0 bases from V and 8 bases from J, with 10 bases in between. This CDR3 is CASSQDIDSGYTF. The CDR3 bases are TGTGCCAGCAGCCAAGATATCGACAGCGGCTACACCTTC.

The V gene is TRBV19, the J gene TRBJ1-2; D gene uncertain. The V end was cut by 0 bases, the J end by 4 bases, with 6 bases between. The CDR3 loop spans 13 amino acids. Germline CDR1 reads LNHDA; CDR2 reads SQIVND (reference sequence). The CDR3 is CASSIDLFYGYTF. CDR3 sequence (DNA): TGTGCCAGTAGTATAGATCTGTTCTATGGCTACACCTTC.

The chain carries TRBV4-3 and TRBJ2-7; 10 bases are a match to TRBD2. Germline V lookup: CDR1 LGHNA, CDR2 YSLEER. J was trimmed by 3 bases and V by 1 base; bases with no gene match: 12. The CDR3 consists of 18 residues. The CDR3 nucleotides read TGCGCCAGCAGCCAAGGGGTCCGGGAGCGGGAGGGCCGCTACGAGCAGTACTTC. It is translated as CASSQGVREREGRYEQYF.

The rearrangement uses TRBV30 and TRBJ2-5; D might be TRBD2 (5 bases). CDR1 and CDR2 (germline): GTSNPN, SVGIG (reference sequence). The CDR3 runs to 16 residues. V was cut by 4 bases and J by 8 bases, with 26 bases left in between. Written as DNA, the CDR3 is TGTGCCTGGACCCGGCCCACCGAACGGGCGACGGGAACCCAGTACTTC. It translates to CAWTRPTERATGTQYF.

The chain carries TRBV7-2 and TRBJ1-2, with a possible D match to TRBD1 (6 bases). Trimming stripped 5 bases from V and 4 bases from J, with 29 bases between. Germline V CDR1 and CDR2: SGHTA, FQGNSA. The CDR3 is 19 residues long. CDR3 DNA sequence: TGTGCCAGCAGCCTCGGTGGTTCGAGGGGGGGGCTTGGGGCCTATGGCTACACCTTC. It encodes CASSLGGSRGGLGAYGYTF.

The chain employs TRBV5-1 and TRBJ1-1; maybe TRBD1 (5 bases). The germline V gene encodes CDR1 SGHRS and CDR2 YFSETQ. The CDR3 has 16 residues. Trimming took 4 bases from V and 5 from J, leaving 21 bases between them. The CDR3, as DNA: TGCGCCAGCAGCCCGCAGATTGCAGGGATAGGGACTGAAGCTTTCTTT. Translated: CASSPQIAGIGTEAFF.

This chain links TRBV3-1 (or the pseudogene TRBV3-2) with TRBJ2-7, with 12 positions matching TRBD2. The CDR3 runs 14 residues. The V segment lost 5 bases and the J segment 4 bases; nucleotides outside the gene matches: 3. The germline V gene has CDR1 LGHDT and CDR2 YNNKEL (reference sequence). In DNA, the CDR3 is TGTGCCAGCAGCGACACTAGCGGGGGGTACGAGCAGTACTTC. Translation gives CASSDTSGGYEQYF.

CDR3 DNA: TGCGCCAGCAGTGAGTCACGGGGTATGGATCGTAGCGGGGAGCTGTTTTTT. Protein product: CASSESRGMDRSGELFF. This chain joins TRBV10-2 and TRBJ2-2, with D possibly matching TRBD2 (5 bases). The germline gives CDR1 WSHSY, CDR2 SAAADI. The length of the CDR3 is 17 residues. Trimming pared 0 bases from V and 7 bases from J, leaving 18 bases between.

This chain connects TRBV10-3 to TRBJ2-3; 11 nucleotides align to TRBD2. After removal of 6 bases from V and 4 bases from J, the junction contained 6 bases not matched to a gene. The CDR3 consists of 15 residues. Per the germline V gene, CDR1 is ENHRY and CDR2 is SYGVKD. The chain's CDR3 is CAIRPTSGNADTQYF. CDR3 bases: TGTGCCATCAGGCCGACTAGCGGGAACGCAGATACGCAGTATTTT.